The source of this TCR beta chain is a study of T cells in Graves' hyperthyroidism and ophthalmopathy. The CDR3 regions of TCR beta were amplified from RNA transcripts. When the TCR CDR3 underwent first-round RT-PCR, the HTBI primer set was used. Using its own MiXCR run on the multiplex PCR reads, TCRdb lists one record per CDR3 protein. The sample lists more than 450,000 distinct CDR3 sequences, 12% to 15% seen once, with over 11% in the top ten. Trimming at V came to 0 bases and at J to 4 bases, leaving 5 bases not matched to a gene. This CDR3 comprises 17 residues. Looked up from germline, CDR1 is SGHRS and CDR2 is YFSETQ.

The sample consisted of blood. The rearrangement uses TRBV5-1 and TRBJ2-3; 13 positions agree with TRBD2. The clonotype originates from a woman between 40 and 50 years old with Graves' hyperthyroidism. As DNA, the CDR3 is TGCGCCAGCAGCTTGGGACTAGCGGGAGGTGGAGCAGATACGCAGTATTTT. Protein sequence: CASSLGLAGGGADTQYF.